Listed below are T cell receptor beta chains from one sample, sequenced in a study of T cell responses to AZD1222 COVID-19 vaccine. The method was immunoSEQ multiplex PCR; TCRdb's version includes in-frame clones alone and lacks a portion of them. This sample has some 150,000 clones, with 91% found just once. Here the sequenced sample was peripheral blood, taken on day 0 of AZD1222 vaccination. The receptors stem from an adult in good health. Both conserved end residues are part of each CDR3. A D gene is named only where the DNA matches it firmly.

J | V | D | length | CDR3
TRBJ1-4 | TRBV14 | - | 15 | CASSQGPLTGEKLFF
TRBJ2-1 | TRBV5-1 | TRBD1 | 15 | CASSLWTGGDNEQFF
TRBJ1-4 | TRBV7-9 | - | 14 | CASSPQGPSEKLFF
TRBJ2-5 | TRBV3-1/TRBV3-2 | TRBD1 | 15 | CATSRPTGGQETQYF
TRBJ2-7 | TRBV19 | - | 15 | CASSRSSGSSYEQYF
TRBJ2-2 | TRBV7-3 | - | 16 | CASSLHAATNTGELFF
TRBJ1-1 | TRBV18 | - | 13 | CASSMGVNTEAFF
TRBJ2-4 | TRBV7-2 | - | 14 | CASSPRDLKNIQYF
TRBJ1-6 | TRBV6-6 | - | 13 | CASSRGMNSPLHF
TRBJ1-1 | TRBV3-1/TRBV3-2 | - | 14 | CASSQVGSGTEAFF
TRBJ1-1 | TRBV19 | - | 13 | CASSRKINTEAFF
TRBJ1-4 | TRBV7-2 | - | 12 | CASSFDNEKLFF
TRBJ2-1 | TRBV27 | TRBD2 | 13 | CASSLSGRLAEFF
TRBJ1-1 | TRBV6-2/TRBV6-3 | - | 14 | CASSFPLVFAEAFF
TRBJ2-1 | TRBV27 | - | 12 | CASSPLYNEQFF